The 12 T cell receptor beta chains listed next were all sequenced from one sample in a study of blood T cell repertoires in COVID-19. TCRdb keeps only in-frame clones here, not all; method: immunoSEQ multiplex PCR. The sample holds roughly 60,000 clones; around 90% are singletons and the top ten take about 9.1%. The sequenced material came from peripheral blood. Every receptor here comes from a woman over 75 with active COVID-19.

The chain uses TRBV7-2 and TRBJ1-2; possible D gene TRBD1, 5 bases. The germline CDR1 and CDR2 sequences are SGHTA and FQGNSA. V was clipped by 1 base and J by 0 bases, with 6 bases between them. The CDR3 runs 14 residues. In DNA form, the CDR3 reads TGTGCCAGCAGCTTAGTAGGGGCTAACTATGGCTACACCTTC. This gives the protein CASSLVGANYGYTF.

Here the CDR3 DNA reads TGTGCCAGCAGGGCGCTCTGGGGCAGCGGGGAGCTGTTTTTT. Translation: CASRALWGSGELFF. The chain is built from TRBV14 and TRBJ2-2, with D maybe TRBD1 (5 bases). Germline V gene data show CDR1 as SGHDN and CDR2 as FVKESK. V lost 6 bases and J 7 bases, leaving 15 bases between the germline ends. The CDR3 loop spans 14 amino acids. Full variable domain (outside the CDR3, taken from reference TRBV14 and TRBJ2-2): EAGVTQFPSHSVIEKGQTVTLRCDPISGHDNLYWYRRVMGKEIKFLLHFVKESKQDESGMPNNRFLAERTGGTYSTLKVQPAELEDSGVYFCASRALWGSGELFFGEGSRLTVL.

The gene calls are TRBV27 and TRBJ2-1, with 10 bases fitting TRBD2. Trimming removed 5 bases from V and 0 bases from J; junction bases left unmatched: 7. The CDR3 length is 17 residues. Germline-derived CDR1 and CDR2 are MNHEY and SMNVEV (reference sequence). This CDR3 is CASSPSLAGNSYNEQFF. CDR3 nucleotides: TGTGCCAGCAGTCCCTCACTAGCGGGGAACTCCTACAATGAGCAGTTCTTC.

CDR3 DNA: TGTGCCAGCAGTTTTCAGGGGCGACCGGAGACCCAGTACTTC. It yields the protein CASSFQGRPETQYF. V gene TRBV28 combines with J gene TRBJ2-5; maybe TRBD1 (6 bases). The V gene's germline CDR1 is MDHEN and CDR2 SYDVKM. V lost 3 bases, J lost 5 bases, and 13 bases lay in between. CDR3 size: 14 residues.

This chain joins TRBV11-2 and TRBJ2-1; 9 positions match TRBD1. V dropped 5 bases and J dropped 9; count of bases not matched to a gene: 8. There are 14 residues in the CDR3. Looked up from germline, CDR1 is SGHAT and CDR2 is FQNNGV. In nucleotides, the CDR3 is TGTGCCAGCAGCCCCGACAGGGGACAGGGTGAGCAGTTCTTC. It is translated as CASSPDRGQGEQFF.

Points on this clone: Its ends do not fully match the called genes, so a read error is possible. The gene calls are TRBV2 and TRBJ2-7; D not resolved. CDR1 is SNHLY, CDR2 FYNNEI, per germline. This CDR3 comprises 13 residues. This CDR3 is CASTEVALNEQYF. The CDR3 bases are TGTGCCAGCACTGAAGTGGCCTTGAACGAGCAGTACTTC.

V gene TRBV6-1 combines with J gene TRBJ1-1, with D hard to call. The CDR3 has 15 residues. Between the trimmed V and J ends, which lost 0 bases and 4 bases, there was a span of 12 bases. Germline V gene data show CDR1 as MNHNS and CDR2 as SASEGT. DNA for the CDR3: TGTGCCAGCAGTGAAGCTAACAACCGCGGCACTGAAGCTTTCTTT. This sequence encodes CASSEANNRGTEAFF.

This clone was seen only a few times. The chain joins TRBV6-1 to TRBJ2-2; 9 bases agree with TRBD1. The junction had 4 bases not matched to a gene; V was cut back by 2 bases and J by 9 bases. The CDR3 runs to 14 residues. Germline V CDR1 and CDR2: MNHNS, SASEGT. DNA for the CDR3: TGTGCCAGCAGTGAATACAGGGGGCTGAGGGAGCTGTTTTTT. Translating it yields CASSEYRGLRELFF.

The chain couples TRBV6-5 to TRBJ2-1, with 8 nucleotides matching TRBD1. The V segment lost 4 bases and the J segment 8 bases; nucleotides outside the gene matches: 1. In germline, CDR1 is MNHEY, CDR2 SVGAGI. The CDR3 extends over 12 amino acids. DNA of the CDR3: TGTGCCAGCAGTTCACAGGGGGATGAGCAGTTCTTC. Translated, it gives CASSSQGDEQFF.

This clone is a singleton in its sample. The chain joins TRBV18 to TRBJ1-2; 8 bases fit TRBD1. With V trimmed by 3 bases and J by 7 bases, 4 bases remained unmatched. This CDR3 region has 13 residues. Germline lookup yields CDR1 KGHSH and CDR2 LQKENI. The CDR3: CASSPDRDRGYTF. For the CDR3, the DNA is TGTGCCAGCTCACCGGACAGGGACCGTGGCTACACCTTC.

V usage is TRBV24-1 and J usage is TRBJ2-3, with 9 bases aligning to TRBD1. With 0 bases clipped from V and 7 bases from J, the junction kept 4 bases outside the gene matches. The CDR3 loop spans 15 amino acids. Germline V gives CDR1 KGHDR, CDR2 SFDVKD. The CDR3 DNA is TGTGCCACCAGTGATTTGAGACAGGGGGTGAATACGCAGTATTTT. Encoded protein: CATSDLRQGVNTQYF.

This chain joins TRBV28 and TRBJ1-2; possibly TRBD1 for D (5 bases). The V gene lost 6 bases and the J gene lost 8 bases, with 13 bases spanning the gap. The CDR3 has 12 residues. Germline CDR1 and CDR2: MDHEN and SYDVKM. CDR3 protein: CASSRAPSGYTF. The CDR3 DNA reads as TGTGCCAGCAGCAGGGCCCCCTCAGGCTACACCTTC.